Below, 22 T cell receptor beta chains from the same sample are listed, as sequenced in a study. TCRdb reprocessed the RT-PCR reads via MiXCR and lists one record per CDR3 protein. Among about 700,000 distinct CDR3 sequences listed, 11% to 15% were seen once. Sequenced sample: memory CD4+ T cells from blood. The receptors here all came from a female donor in good health, serving as a healthy control.

Only a few counts were recorded for this clonotype. This chain joins TRBV24-1 and TRBJ2-2; D not certain. Germline CDR1 and CDR2: KGHDR and SFDVKD. The CDR3 runs to 15 residues. V was trimmed by 4 bases and J by 1 base, leaving 9 bases between them. The CDR3 reads CATSDPSKNTGELFF. The CDR3 DNA follows: TGTGCCACCAGTGACCCATCAAAGAACACCGGGGAGCTGTTTTTT.

This clonotype showed up just once. The rearrangement links TRBV7-2 to TRBJ2-2; D is unresolved. Germline assignment: CDR1 SGHTA and CDR2 FQGNSA. The CDR3 has 14 residues. V was shortened by 1 base and J by 4 bases, with 7 bases between the two germline ends. The DNA of the CDR3 is TGTGCCAGCAGCTTAGTAGCAGTCACCGGGGAGCTGTTTTTT. Translated, it gives CASSLVAVTGELFF.

There are many counts of this clonotype. The chain is built from TRBV7-2 and TRBJ2-3, with D possibly TRBD1 on 6 matching bases. The V and J ends lost 2 bases and 2 bases respectively, with 17 bases between them. The CDR3 is made up of 17 amino acids. CDR1 and CDR2 from the germline V gene are SGHTA and FQGNSA. The CDR3 coding sequence is TGTGCCAGCAGCTTACGGTTAGGGGGAGCGTACACAGATACGCAGTATTTT. Its translation: CASSLRLGGAYTDTQYF.

Only a few counts were recorded for this clonotype. The chain uses TRBV6-1 and TRBJ2-6; D unresolved. The V end was cut by 10 bases, the J end by 6 bases, with 19 bases between. The CDR3 contains 15 residues. The germline V gene encodes CDR1 MNHNS and CDR2 SASEGT. This CDR3 reads CAITGLPATANVLTF. DNA for the CDR3: TGTGCCATCACGGGTCTACCCGCGACGGCCAACGTCCTGACTTTC.

DNA for the CDR3: TGTGCCAGCAGCTTAGGTCTAGCGGGAGAAAACGAGCAGTACTTC. It codes for CASSLGLAGENEQYF. V is TRBV7-8 and J is TRBJ2-7, with 10 bases lining up with TRBD2. V lost 1 base to trimming and J lost 5 bases; unmatched junction nucleotides: 5. The CDR3 loop spans 15 amino acids. Germline V gene lookup returns CDR1 SGHVS and CDR2 FQNEAQ.

V usage is TRBV3-1 and J usage is TRBJ2-7, with D perhaps matching TRBD1 or TRBD2 (6 bases each). Trimming took off 2 bases at V and 5 bases at J, with 10 bases between the two ends. The germline V gene encodes CDR1 LGHDT and CDR2 YNNKEL (reference sequence). The CDR3 is 13 amino acids. In nucleotides, the CDR3 is TGTGCCAGCAGCCAACGGGGGCTGGACGAGCAGTACTTC. Protein: CASSQRGLDEQYF.

This clonotype was seen ten or more times. The chain is built from TRBV5-1 and TRBJ1-1; TRBD1 might be the D (5 bases). The germline V gene encodes CDR1 SGHRS and CDR2 YFSETQ. V was shortened by 0 bases and J by 4 bases, with 7 bases between the two germline ends. The CDR3 runs to 13 residues. CDR3 nucleotide sequence: TGCGCCAGCAGCTTGGGGGGCGGCACTGAAGCTTTCTTT. Residues: CASSLGGGTEAFF.

This clonotype has just a few counts. The chain couples TRBV3-1 to TRBJ1-2; D not resolved. The V end was cut by 0 bases, the J end by 2 bases, with 13 bases between. Germline values: CDR1 LGHDT, CDR2 YNNKEL (reference sequence). This CDR3 is built from 16 residues. CDR3 sequence (DNA): TGTGCCAGCAGCCAAGATAGAGGCAGGTTAAACTATGGCTACACCTTC. Its translation: CASSQDRGRLNYGYTF.

This clonotype was recorded at least ten times. This sequence joins TRBV6-2 or TRBV6-3 and TRBJ1-1; no clear D gene. In germline, CDR1 is MNHEY, CDR2 SVGEGT. The V and J ends lost 2 bases and 5 bases respectively, with 12 bases between them. The CDR3 extends over 14 amino acids. DNA for the CDR3: TGTGCCAGCAGTTACCTCTCCACCAGAACTGAAGCTTTCTTT. Amino acid sequence: CASSYLSTRTEAFF.

The chain is built from TRBV20-1 and TRBJ1-5, with 9 bases aligning to TRBD1. This CDR3 contains 15 residues. CDR1 DFQATT and CDR2 SNEGSKA come from the germline V gene (reference sequence). V gave up 0 bases and J gave up 5 bases; unmatched junction bases: 5. In nucleotides, the CDR3 is TGCAGTGCTAGAGAGGGGGACAGGGAACATCAGCCCCAGCATTTT. This gives the protein CSAREGDREHQPQHF.

This clonotype was recorded many times. This rearrangement joins TRBV5-1 to TRBJ1-2; D is possibly TRBD1 (5 bases). The CDR3 spans 14 residues. CDR1 is SGHRS, CDR2 YFSETQ, per germline. The ends were cut back, 0 bases at V and 8 bases at J, with 14 bases in the middle. CDR3 DNA: TGCGCCAGCAGCTTGGTGACGGGGGATCGGGGCTACACCTTC. Its protein product is CASSLVTGDRGYTF.

The rearrangement joins TRBV6-5 to TRBJ2-7; 12 bases are a match to TRBD2. Germline V gene data show CDR1 as MNHEY and CDR2 as SVGAGI. There are 17 residues in the CDR3. V shed 0 bases, J shed 3 bases, and the junction held 6 bases outside the gene matches. Written as DNA, the CDR3 is TGTGCCAGCAGTTACTCCCAGACTAGCGGGAGTGTCTACGAGCAGTACTTC. It specifies CASSYSQTSGSVYEQYF.

This clonotype was detected many times. The V call is TRBV5-6, the J call TRBJ2-4; D ambiguous. V dropped 0 bases and J dropped 6 bases, with 7 bases sitting between them. In germline, CDR1 is SGHDT, CDR2 YYEEEE. The length of the CDR3 is 13 residues. In nucleotides, the CDR3 is TGTGCCAGCAGCTTGGGTATGGGAAACATTCAGTACTTC. Protein product: CASSLGMGNIQYF.

This clonotype was detected a few times. J is TRBJ1-4 and V is TRBV7-9; TRBD1 matches at 8 bases. V lost 5 bases to trimming and J lost 0 bases; unmatched junction nucleotides: 5. In germline, CDR1 is SEHNR, CDR2 FQNEAQ (reference sequence). The CDR3 runs to 16 residues. This CDR3 is CASSRQGSATNEKLFF. CDR3 nucleotide sequence: TGTGCCAGCAGCCGACAGGGGTCTGCAACTAATGAAAAACTGTTTTTT.

The table lists this clonotype with a few counts. The chain uses TRBV24-1 and TRBJ1-1, with D unresolved. Germline CDR1 is KGHDR and CDR2 is SFDVKD. Between the trimmed V and J ends, which lost 4 bases and 10 bases, there was a span of 12 bases. The CDR3 runs 12 residues. DNA for the CDR3: TGTGCCACCAGTGACCCTCGGGGTTCAGCTTTCTTT. This encodes CATSDPRGSAFF.

The J gene is TRBJ2-7, the V gene TRBV5-5; 7 nucleotides line up with TRBD1. CDR3 length equals 16 residues. The trim removed 4 bases at V and 0 bases at J, leaving 10 bases unmatched. Germline CDR1 is SGHKS and CDR2 is YYEKEE (reference sequence). CDR3 sequence (DNA): TGTGCCAGCAGCCTCACCGGGACAGTAAGCTCCTACGAGCAGTACTTC. Protein product: CASSLTGTVSSYEQYF.

This clonotype came up many times. The chain carries TRBV6-6 and TRBJ1-1, with D perhaps matching TRBD1 (5 bases). Germline V gives CDR1 MNHNY, CDR2 SVGAGI (reference sequence). Trimming removed 4 bases from V and 8 bases from J, with 14 bases in between. CDR3 length: 13 residues. CDR3 sequence: CASSSSYGAEAFF. The CDR3 bases are TGTGCCAGCAGTTCTTCCTACGGGGCGGAAGCTTTCTTT.

The chain uses TRBV9 and TRBJ1-2; D not resolved. Germline loops: CDR1 SGDLS, CDR2 YYNGEE. CDR3 length equals 15 residues. With 1 base removed from V and 1 base from J, the gap between germline ends came to 11 bases. The CDR3 loop is CASSVFSESNYGYTF. CDR3 sequence (DNA): TGTGCCAGCAGCGTATTCTCGGAGAGTAACTATGGCTACACCTTC.

Only one count was recorded for this clonotype. This chain links TRBV4-3 with TRBJ2-1; 9 nucleotides agree with TRBD2. The CDR3 is 17 amino acids. CDR1 LGHNA and CDR2 YSLEER come from the germline V gene. Unmatched junction bases numbered 11, after V lost 5 bases and J lost 3 bases. The CDR3 sequence: CASSSRTREGLYNEQFF. The CDR3 DNA reads as TGCGCCAGCAGCTCCAGGACGCGGGAGGGCCTCTACAATGAGCAGTTCTTC.

The gene calls are TRBV20-1 and TRBJ2-4; 16 bases map to TRBD2. This CDR3 comprises 19 residues. The germline gives CDR1 DFQATT, CDR2 SNEGSKA (reference sequence). Trimming cost V 8 bases and J 3 bases; bases outside gene matches: 16. Here the CDR3 DNA reads TGCAGTAATACCCCGGGACTAGCGGGAGGGGGTTGGGACAAAAACATTCAGTACTTC. This translates into CSNTPGLAGGGWDKNIQYF.

This clonotype was observed many times. The genes are TRBV7-2 and TRBJ1-6, with 10 bases matching TRBD1. Germline V gene sequence: CDR1 SGHTA, CDR2 FQGNSA. V lost 4 bases to trimming and J lost 10 bases; unmatched junction nucleotides: 10. This CDR3 comprises 16 residues. The CDR3 nucleotides read TGTGCCAGCAGCTCCGGCCGGGACAGGGGTAACTCACCCCTCCACTTT. Its protein is CASSSGRDRGNSPLHF.

At least ten counts were recorded for this clonotype. The V call is TRBV6-5, the J call TRBJ1-1; D is unresolved. V shed 2 bases and J shed 5 bases, with 12 bases lying between them. The germline V gene encodes CDR1 MNHEY and CDR2 SVGAGI. The CDR3 has 14 amino acids. The CDR3 region has the DNA TGTGCCAGCAGTTACGAAGGCAGGCGGACTGAAGCTTTCTTT. It translates to CASSYEGRRTEAFF.